These 7 T cell receptor beta chains were sequenced from one sample in a study of OX40 agonist ivuxolimab in advanced cancers. Using immunoSEQ multiplex PCR, the repertoire was profiled, and TCRdb retains in-frame clones only, with some absent. Of over 100,000 clones in the sample, 85% to 90% are singletons; the top ten hold approximately 0.55%. The sample consisted of CD4+ or CD8+ T cells sorted from blood, taken in a trial of the OX40 agonist ivuxolimab. The receptor set was obtained from an adult with an advanced solid tumor such as melanoma, head and neck, liver or kidney cancer.

V and J are TRBV5-1 and TRBJ2-2, with D unclear. The V gene lost 6 bases and the J gene lost 0 bases, with 12 bases spanning the gap. The CDR3 totals 15 residues. The germline gives CDR1 SGHRS, CDR2 YFSETQ. In DNA, the CDR3 is TGCGCCAGCAAAGCAGTGTCAGCGAACACCGGGGAGCTGTTTTTT. Its protein is CASKAVSANTGELFF.

V gene TRBV28 combines with J gene TRBJ2-1; 8 bases align to TRBD2. The V and J ends lost 5 bases and 6 bases, in that order; junction bases with no gene match: 6. CDR3 length: 14 residues. Per the germline V gene, CDR1 is MDHEN and CDR2 is SYDVKM. DNA for the CDR3: TGTGCCAGCAGTGTACCGGGGGGGACCAATGAGCAGTTCTTC. It is translated as CASSVPGGTNEQFF.

The chain has TRBV7-9 and TRBJ1-5; D is unresolved. The V end was cut by 5 bases, the J end by 4 bases, with 6 bases between. The CDR3 extends over 12 amino acids. Germline-derived CDR1 and CDR2 are SEHNR and FQNEAQ (reference sequence). CDR3 in amino acids: CASSLQNQPQHF. Here the CDR3 DNA reads TGTGCCAGCAGCCTACAGAATCAGCCCCAGCATTTT.

J is TRBJ2-7 and V is TRBV28; D tentatively fits TRBD1 or TRBD2 (5 bases each). V gave up 2 bases and J gave up 6 bases, with 11 bases separating them. The CDR3 runs 13 residues. Germline-derived CDR1 and CDR2 are MDHEN and SYDVKM. DNA of the CDR3: TGTGCCAGCAGTTTAACAGGCGGGCGCGAGCAGTACTTC. Protein product: CASSLTGGREQYF.

This chain uses TRBV30 with TRBJ1-6; no reliable D call. The CDR3 is 14 residues long. Germline-derived CDR1 and CDR2 are GTSNPN and SVGIG (reference sequence). V was trimmed by 7 bases and J by 9 bases, leaving 19 bases between them. CDR3 region: CASEPAGAGSPLHF. The CDR3, as DNA: TGTGCCTCAGAACCGGCCGGAGCCGGTTCACCCCTCCACTTT. The full variable domain, with the rest looked up from reference TRBV30 and TRBJ1-6, is SQTIHQWPATLVQPVGSPLSLECTVEGTSNPNLYWYRQAAGRGLQLLFYSVGIGQISSEVPQNLSASRPQDRQFILSSKKLLLSDSGFYLCASEPAGAGSPLHFGNGTRLTVT.

The chain uses TRBV27 and TRBJ1-3; D call uncertain. The CDR3 is made up of 15 amino acids. The V gene lost 2 bases and the J gene lost 0 bases, with 8 bases spanning the gap. Germline V lookup: CDR1 MNHEY, CDR2 SMNVEV (reference sequence). This CDR3 is CASSLGYSSGNTIYF. CDR3 in DNA: TGTGCCAGCAGTTTAGGGTACTCCTCTGGAAACACCATATATTTT.

This sequence joins TRBV5-4 and TRBJ1-2; D gene ambiguous. V lost 4 bases to trimming and J lost 4 bases, with 14 bases between them. This CDR3 spans 14 amino acids. Germline CDR1 and CDR2: SGHNT and YYREEE (reference sequence). The CDR3 is CASSLAGIRYGYTF. The CDR3, as DNA: TGTGCCAGCAGCCTGGCGGGCATCCGCTATGGCTACACCTTC.